Listed below are T cell receptor beta chains from one sample, sequenced in a study of Graves' ophthalmopathy and Graves' hyperthyroidism. Via MiXCR, TCRdb re-called the multiplex PCR reads, giving one row per CDR3 protein. The table includes about 500,000 distinct CDR3 sequences, under 40% detected once. The sequencing input was peripheral blood or thyroid tissue (not recorded which). The receptors originated from an adult man with Graves' hyperthyroidism. Both conserved end residues are part of each CDR3. The order of the fields is clone size, D gene, J gene, V gene, CDR3 protein, CDR3 DNA. The D gene is left open where the match is weak. The size field is filled for only some rows; it gives once, few, many or a size class.

>NA|TRBD2|TRBJ2-5|TRBV24-1
CATSDFGTRGAQETQYF
TGTGCCACCAGTGATTTCGGGACTAGAGGCGCCCAAGAGACCCAGTACTTC
>many|NA|TRBJ1-1|TRBV7-9
CASSFSRPGGMNTEAFF
TGTGCCAGCAGCTTTTCCCGCCCGGGCGGGATGAACACTGAAGCTTTCTTT
>few|NA|TRBJ2-3|TRBV20-1
CSARQGGSTDTQYF
TGCAGTGCTAGACAGGGGGGAAGCACAGATACGCAGTATTTT
>many|TRBD1|TRBJ2-7|TRBV29-1
CSGFTSTGAAYEQYF
TGCAGCGGCTTTACTTCGACAGGGGCAGCCTACGAGCAGTACTTC
>many|NA|TRBJ1-5|TRBV6-4
CASFAGQPQHF
TGTGCCAGCTTCGCAGGTCAGCCCCAGCATTTT
>many|NA|TRBJ1-2|TRBV19
CASMRAGNYGYTF
TGTGCCAGTATGAGGGCTGGAAACTATGGCTACACCTTC
>NA|NA|TRBJ2-7|TRBV7-9
CASSSLAWHGDYEQYF
TGTGCCAGCAGCTCTCTAGCTTGGCACGGTGACTACGAGCAGTACTTC
>few|NA|TRBJ1-1|TRBV4-2
CASTQKGGAPNTEAFF
TGTGCCAGCACCCAAAAAGGGGGGGCCCCGAACACTGAAGCTTTCTTT
>NA|NA|TRBJ1-4|TRBV2
CASSGTSRWEKLFF
TGTGCCAGCAGTGGGACCTCTCGGTGGGAAAAACTGTTTTTT
>NA|NA|TRBJ1-2|TRBV2
CALRQAPNYGYTF
TGTGCTCTTCGACAGGCCCCTAACTATGGCTACACCTTC
>NA|TRBD2|TRBJ2-2|TRBV7-9
CASSFFGTSVTGELFF
TGTGCCAGCAGCTTTTTCGGGACTAGCGTCACCGGGGAGCTGTTTTTT
>many|NA|TRBJ1-1|TRBV19
CASSIWEPNTEAFF
TGTGCCAGTAGTATTTGGGAACCGAACACTGAAGCTTTCTTT
>NA|NA|TRBJ1-2|TRBV7-8
CASSRGTGLGYGYTF
TGTGCCAGCAGCCGCGGGACTGGGCTAGGCTATGGCTACACCTTC
>few|NA|TRBJ1-3|TRBV5-1
CASSSIPGRISGNTIYF
TGCGCCAGCAGCTCCATCCCCGGACGGATCTCTGGAAACACCATATATTTT
>NA|TRBD1|TRBJ2-3|TRBV15
CATSRGQGSTDTQYF
TGTGCCACCAGCAGGGGACAGGGAAGCACAGATACGCAGTATTTT
>many|NA|TRBJ1-2|TRBV9
CASSPLVYGYTF
TGTGCCAGCAGCCCCCTAGTCTATGGCTACACCTTC
>many|NA|TRBJ1-3|TRBV6-1
CASSDAGLSGNTIYF
TGTGCCAGCAGTGACGCGGGACTCTCTGGAAACACCATATATTTT
>NA|NA|TRBJ1-2|TRBV7-2
CASSQGRAPYGYTF
TGTGCCAGCAGCCAAGGACGGGCCCCGTATGGCTACACCTTC
>many|TRBD1|TRBJ2-7|TRBV12-3/TRBV12-4
CASRLNPGQGQVEQYF
TGTGCCAGCAGGCTGAACCCGGGACAGGGTCAGGTCGAGCAGTACTTC
>many|TRBD1|TRBJ1-3|TRBV7-2
CASSGGQGNTIYF
TGTGCCAGCAGCGGGGGACAGGGAAACACCATATATTTT
>NA|NA|TRBJ1-2|TRBV28
CASRTHGGIYGYTF
TGTGCCAGCAGAACCCACGGTGGGATTTATGGCTACACCTTC
>NA|NA|TRBJ1-4|TRBV19
CASAEVATNEKLFF
TGTGCCAGCGCCGAGGTTGCAACTAATGAAAAACTGTTTTTT
>many|NA|TRBJ1-6|TRBV10-3
CAISETPPRESNSPLHF
TGTGCCATCAGTGAGACCCCCCCTCGGGAAAGTAATTCACCCCTCCACTTT
>NA|TRBD2|TRBJ2-7|TRBV4-1
CASSLYSPGLAGAYEQYF
TGCGCCAGCAGCCTGTACAGCCCCGGACTAGCGGGAGCCTACGAGCAGTACTTC